A selection of T cell receptor beta chains follows, all from one sample in a study of cytomegalovirus exposure and HLA in healthy donors. Sequenced by immunoSEQ multiplex PCR; TCRdb stores in-frame clones only, minus some. Here the sample spans 98,000 or so clones, about 80% being singletons. Input material: PBMCs. The receptors derive from a man between 60 and 75 years old in good health and CMV-seropositive. CDR3s include the opening cysteine and the closing phenylalanine or tryptophan. A D gene is named only where the DNA matches it firmly. Some rows have no size entry. The others give once, few or many, or a class for an expanded clone.

d_call	clone_size	v_call	j_call	cdr3_aa	cdr3_nt
.	once	TRBV12-5	TRBJ2-1	CASGSGDHEQFF	TGTGCTAGTGGTTCAGGGGACCATGAGCAGTTCTTC
TRBD1	.	TRBV6-5	TRBJ2-3	CASTWDSVTDTQYF	TGTGCCAGCACCTGGGACAGTGTAACAGATACGCAGTATTTT
.	.	TRBV6-5	TRBJ2-5	CASTRMIQEETQYF	TGTGCCAGCACGAGGATGATTCAAGAAGAGACCCAGTACTTC
TRBD1	.	TRBV29-1	TRBJ1-1	CSGRTGPNTEAFF	TGCAGCGGTAGGACAGGGCCTAACACTGAAGCTTTCTTT
TRBD2	.	TRBV29-1	TRBJ2-7	CSVETSGEYEQYF	TGCAGCGTTGAGACTAGCGGGGAGTACGAGCAGTACTTC
TRBD2	.	TRBV7-3	TRBJ2-3	CASSLIAGGPTDTQYF	TGTGCCAGCAGCTTAATTGCGGGGGGGCCCACAGATACGCAGTATTTT
TRBD1	.	TRBV6-6	TRBJ1-6	CASTQDRVGSPLHF	TGTGCCAGCACCCAGGACAGGGTTGGTTCACCCCTCCACTTT
.	.	TRBV29-1	TRBJ1-3	CSVGRDSGNTIYF	TGCAGCGTTGGCCGGGACTCTGGAAACACCATATATTTT
TRBD2	.	TRBV6-5	TRBJ2-7	CASRPRGGGYEQYF	TGTGCCAGCAGACCACGCGGCGGGGGCTACGAGCAGTACTTC
.	.	TRBV5-5	TRBJ2-5	CASSVTGEGETQYF	TGTGCCAGCAGCGTGACAGGGGAGGGAGAGACCCAGTACTTC
.	.	TRBV19	TRBJ2-3	CASSIATGSTDTQYF	TGTGCCAGTAGTATAGCCACAGGGAGCACAGATACGCAGTATTTT
TRBD2	.	TRBV7-2	TRBJ2-2	CASSLSPVSGGAWELFF	TGTGCCAGCAGCCTTTCCCCCGTCAGCGGGGGGGCTTGGGAGCTGTTTTTT
.	.	TRBV10-1	TRBJ2-2	CASRRHSNTGELFF	TGCGCCAGCAGGAGACATTCGAACACCGGGGAGCTGTTTTTT
TRBD2	.	TRBV5-1	TRBJ2-3	CASSAGLAGGVPSTDTQYF	TGCGCCAGCAGCGCCGGACTAGCGGGGGGGGTTCCTAGCACAGATACGCAGTATTTT
TRBD2	.	TRBV5-4	TRBJ2-5	CASSPPRGGGETQYF	TGTGCCAGCAGCCCACCCCGCGGGGGAGGGGAGACCCAGTACTTC
TRBD2	.	TRBV9	TRBJ2-1	CASSLRLAGTNEQFF	TGTGCCAGCAGCCTTCGACTAGCGGGGACCAATGAGCAGTTCTTC
TRBD1	.	TRBV19	TRBJ1-2	CASSMIGAGGDGYTF	TGTGCCAGTAGTATGATAGGGGCAGGGGGCGATGGCTACACCTTC
TRBD1	.	TRBV19	TRBJ1-2	CASREDRGHGYTF	TGTGCCAGTAGGGAGGACAGGGGGCACGGCTACACCTTC
TRBD2	.	TRBV19	TRBJ2-7	CASSASGGASYEQYF	TGTGCCAGTAGTGCTAGCGGGGGGGCGTCCTACGAGCAGTACTTC
TRBD1	.	TRBV18	TRBJ2-7	CASSLILPGQGTVEQYF	TGTGCCAGCTCGCTAATCCTCCCGGGACAGGGTACGGTCGAGCAGTACTTC
.	.	TRBV19	TRBJ2-2	CASSIEGAPGELFF	TGTGCCAGTAGTATAGAGGGGGCCCCCGGGGAGCTGTTTTTT
TRBD2	.	TRBV7-7	TRBJ2-2	CASSPTSGGAGELFF	TGTGCCAGCAGCCCCACTAGCGGGGGGGCCGGGGAGCTGTTTTTT
TRBD1	.	TRBV6-5	TRBJ2-7	CASSLGTGGYEQYF	TGTGCCAGCAGTCTCGGGACAGGGGGGTACGAGCAGTACTTC
TRBD2	.	TRBV9	TRBJ2-1	CASSVARTSGGPEQFF	TGTGCCAGCAGCGTAGCCAGGACTAGCGGGGGCCCCGAGCAGTTCTTC
TRBD1	.	TRBV6-4	TRBJ1-2	CASSDANRGNGYTF	TGTGCCAGCAGTGACGCTAACAGGGGGAATGGCTACACCTTC
TRBD2	once	TRBV9	TRBJ2-3	CASSPRGGTDTQYF	TGTGCCAGCAGCCCCCGGGGGGGCACAGATACGCAGTATTTT
.	.	TRBV28	TRBJ1-1	CASSLGGAETEAFF	TGTGCCAGCAGTTTAGGCGGGGCGGAAACTGAAGCTTTCTTT
.	.	TRBV6-1	TRBJ1-5	CASSDAGRAEASNQPQHF	TGTGCCAGCAGTGATGCAGGGCGCGCAGAAGCCAGCAATCAGCCCCAGCATTTT
.	few	TRBV5-8	TRBJ2-2	CASDRGNRVGELFF	TGTGCCAGCGACCGCGGGAACCGGGTCGGGGAGCTGTTTTTT
.	.	TRBV5-6	TRBJ2-1	CASSLYSSVDTNNEQFF	TGTGCCAGCAGCTTGTATAGTTCCGTCGACACCAACAATGAGCAGTTCTTC
TRBD1	.	TRBV28	TRBJ1-1	CASSPGQGADWNTEAFF	TGTGCCAGCAGTCCGGGACAGGGGGCGGATTGGAACACTGAAGCTTTCTTT
.	.	TRBV6-6	TRBJ1-2	CASSYHLTDGYTF	TGTGCCAGCAGTTACCACCTGACAGATGGCTACACCTTC
.	.	TRBV9	TRBJ2-7	CASSAGTAVYEQYF	TGTGCCAGCAGCGCCGGGACTGCAGTCTACGAGCAGTACTTC
TRBD1	.	TRBV7-2	TRBJ1-2	CASSLSEGQGSTTF	TGTGCCAGCAGCTTATCCGAGGGACAGGGAAGCACCACCTTC
.	.	TRBV2	TRBJ1-6	CASSEVWGQALGSPLHF	TGTGCCAGCAGTGAAGTCTGGGGGCAGGCCCTCGGGTCACCCCTCCACTTT
.	.	TRBV7-6	TRBJ1-5	CASSLAGGNQPQHF	TGTGCCAGCAGCTTAGCAGGAGGGAATCAGCCCCAGCATTTT
TRBD1	.	TRBV5-4	TRBJ1-4	CASSQDGVGGTVSEKLFF	TGCGCCAGCAGCCAAGATGGAGTCGGAGGGACAGTCAGTGAAAAACTGTTTTTT
.	few	TRBV5-1	TRBJ2-7	CASSRREGGGEQYF	TGCGCCAGCAGCCGTCGAGAGGGCGGTGGCGAGCAGTACTTC
TRBD1	few	TRBV4-2	TRBJ2-7	CASRQGSSYEQYF	TGTGCCAGCAGACAGGGGTCCTCCTACGAGCAGTACTTC
TRBD1	once	TRBV5-1	TRBJ1-5	CASSLEAGGSNQPQHF	TGCGCCAGCAGCTTGGAGGCAGGGGGCAGCAATCAGCCCCAGCATTTT
TRBD1	.	TRBV19	TRBJ1-5	CASSPGQGAGQPQHF	TGTGCCAGTAGTCCGGGACAGGGGGCTGGTCAGCCCCAGCATTTT
.	.	TRBV27	TRBJ1-2	CASSFFPGRLYGYTF	TGTGCCAGCAGTTTTTTTCCCGGAAGACTCTATGGCTACACCTTC
.	.	TRBV19	TRBJ2-7	CASRWRAGSSYEQYF	TGTGCCAGTAGATGGCGGGCAGGAAGCTCCTACGAGCAGTACTTC
.	.	TRBV6-1	TRBJ1-5	CASSAQGSNQPQHF	TGTGCCAGCAGTGCCCAGGGGAGCAATCAGCCCCAGCATTTT
.	.	TRBV6-5	TRBJ2-5	CASSYTRVQETQYF	TGTGCCAGCAGTTACACTAGGGTCCAAGAGACCCAGTACTTC
.	.	TRBV5-1	TRBJ2-2	CASSPQGGGNGGELFF	TGCGCCAGCAGCCCACAGGGGGGGGGCAACGGCGGGGAGCTGTTTTTT
TRBD1	.	TRBV19	TRBJ1-2	CASSSRFSSGTGNEVYGYTF	TGTGCCAGTAGTAGCCGTTTTTCCTCCGGGACAGGGAATGAAGTCTATGGCTACACCTTC
TRBD2	.	TRBV20-1	TRBJ2-5	CSAGGVETQYF	TGCAGTGCTGGGGGGGTAGAGACCCAGTACTTC
TRBD2	.	TRBV28	TRBJ2-2	CASKTGGLAGELFF	TGTGCCAGCAAAACCGGGGGGTTAGCCGGGGAGCTGTTTTTT
.	once	TRBV30	TRBJ1-5	CAWNQGNQPQHF	TGTGCCTGGAATCAGGGTAATCAGCCCCAGCATTTT
.	few	TRBV30	TRBJ2-2	CAWIPGATHTGELFF	TGTGCCTGGATCCCAGGGGCCACCCACACCGGGGAGCTGTTTTTT
TRBD1	.	TRBV13	TRBJ2-3	CASSLRRQEGQGISTDTQYF	TGTGCCAGCAGCTTAAGACGTCAAGAGGGACAGGGGATTAGCACAGATACGCAGTATTTT
TRBD1	.	TRBV6-6	TRBJ1-6	CASSLGTGQNSPLHF	TGTGCCAGCAGCCTCGGGACAGGCCAAAATTCACCCCTCCACTTT
TRBD1	.	TRBV5-4	TRBJ1-2	CASSSSGGINYGYTF	TGTGCCAGCAGCTCTTCAGGGGGAATAAACTATGGCTACACCTTC
TRBD1	.	TRBV6-5	TRBJ2-2	CASRWTGNGELFF	TGTGCCAGCAGATGGACAGGGAACGGGGAGCTGTTTTTT
TRBD1	.	TRBV19	TRBJ1-1	CASSIGGTDAEAFF	TGTGCCAGTAGTATAGGAGGGACAGACGCTGAAGCTTTCTTT
TRBD1	.	TRBV4-3	TRBJ1-2	CASSQHTGTGFSGYTF	TGCGCCAGCAGCCAACACACCGGGACAGGGTTCTCTGGCTACACCTTC